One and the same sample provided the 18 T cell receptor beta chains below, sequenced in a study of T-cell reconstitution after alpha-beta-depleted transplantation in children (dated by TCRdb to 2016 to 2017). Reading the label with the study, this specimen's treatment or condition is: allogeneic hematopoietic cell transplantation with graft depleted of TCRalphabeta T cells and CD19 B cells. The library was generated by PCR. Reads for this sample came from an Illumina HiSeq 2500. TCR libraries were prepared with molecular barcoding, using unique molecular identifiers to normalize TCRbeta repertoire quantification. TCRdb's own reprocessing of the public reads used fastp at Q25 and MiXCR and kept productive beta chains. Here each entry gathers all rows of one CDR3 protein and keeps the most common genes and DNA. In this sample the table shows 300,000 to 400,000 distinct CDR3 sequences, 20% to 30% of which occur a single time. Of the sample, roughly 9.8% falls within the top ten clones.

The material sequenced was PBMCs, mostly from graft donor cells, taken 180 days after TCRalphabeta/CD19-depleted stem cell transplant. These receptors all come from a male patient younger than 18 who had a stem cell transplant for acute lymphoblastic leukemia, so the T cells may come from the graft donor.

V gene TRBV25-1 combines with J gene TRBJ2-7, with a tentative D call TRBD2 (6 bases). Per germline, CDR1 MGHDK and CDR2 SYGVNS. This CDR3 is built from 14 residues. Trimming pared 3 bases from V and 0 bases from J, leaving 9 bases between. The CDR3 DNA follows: TGTGCCAGCAGTGACCGGGGGACCTCCTACGAGCAGTACTTC. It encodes CASSDRGTSYEQYF.

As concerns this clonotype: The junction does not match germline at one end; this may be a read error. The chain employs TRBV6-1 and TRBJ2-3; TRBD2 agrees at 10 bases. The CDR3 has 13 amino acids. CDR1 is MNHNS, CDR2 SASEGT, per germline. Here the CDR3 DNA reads TGTGCCAGCAGTCCTAGCGGGAGCGATACGCTGTATTTT. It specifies CASSPSGSDTLYF.

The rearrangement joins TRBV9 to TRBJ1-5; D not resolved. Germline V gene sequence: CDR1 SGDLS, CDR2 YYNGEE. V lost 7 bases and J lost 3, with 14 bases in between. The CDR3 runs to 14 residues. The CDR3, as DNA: TGTGCCAGCGCTAGAAGGGATTACAATCAGCCCCAGCATTTT. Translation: CASARRDYNQPQHF.

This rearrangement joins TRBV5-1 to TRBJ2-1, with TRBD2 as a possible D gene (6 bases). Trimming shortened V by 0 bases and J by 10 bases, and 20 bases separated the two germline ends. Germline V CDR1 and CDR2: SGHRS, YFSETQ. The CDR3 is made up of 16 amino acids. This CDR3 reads CASSLGLQISGYEQFF. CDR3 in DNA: TGCGCCAGCAGCTTGGGTCTTCAGATAAGCGGGTACGAGCAGTTCTTC.

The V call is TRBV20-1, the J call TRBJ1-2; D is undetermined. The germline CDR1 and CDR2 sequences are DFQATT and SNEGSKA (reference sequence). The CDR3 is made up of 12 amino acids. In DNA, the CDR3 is TGCAGGCACGTAAAGACTAACTATGGCTACACCTTC. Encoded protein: CRHVKTNYGYTF.

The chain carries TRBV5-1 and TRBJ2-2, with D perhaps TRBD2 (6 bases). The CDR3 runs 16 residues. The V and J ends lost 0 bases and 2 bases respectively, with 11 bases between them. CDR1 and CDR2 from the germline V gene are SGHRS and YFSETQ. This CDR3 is CASSLVAGTNTGELFF. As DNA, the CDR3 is TGCGCCAGCAGCTTGGTTGCAGGGACTAACACCGGGGAGCTGTTTTTT.

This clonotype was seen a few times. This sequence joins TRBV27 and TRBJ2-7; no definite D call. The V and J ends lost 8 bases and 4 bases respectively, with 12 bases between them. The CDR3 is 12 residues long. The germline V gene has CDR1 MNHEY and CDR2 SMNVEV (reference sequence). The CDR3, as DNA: TGTGCCAGCGGCCCGACAAGATACGAGCAGTACTTC. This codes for CASGPTRYEQYF.

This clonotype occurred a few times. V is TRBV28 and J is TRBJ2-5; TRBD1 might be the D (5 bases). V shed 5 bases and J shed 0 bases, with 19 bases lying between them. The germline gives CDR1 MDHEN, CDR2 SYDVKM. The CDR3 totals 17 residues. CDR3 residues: CASSLDMTLLYQETQYF. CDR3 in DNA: TGTGCCAGCAGTCTGGACATGACCCTCTTGTACCAAGAGACCCAGTACTTC. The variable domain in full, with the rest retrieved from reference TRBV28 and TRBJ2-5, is DVKVTQSSRYLVKRTGEKVFLECVQDMDHENMFWYRQDPGLGLRLIYFSYDVKMKEKGDIPEGYSVSREKKERFSLILESASTNQTSMYLCASSLDMTLLYQETQYFGPGTRLLVL.

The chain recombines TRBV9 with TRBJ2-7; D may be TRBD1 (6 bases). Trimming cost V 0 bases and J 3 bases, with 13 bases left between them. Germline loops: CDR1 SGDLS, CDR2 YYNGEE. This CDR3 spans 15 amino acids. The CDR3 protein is CASSVGQGRSYEQYF. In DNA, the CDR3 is TGTGCCAGCAGCGTAGGGCAGGGGCGAAGCTACGAGCAGTACTTC.

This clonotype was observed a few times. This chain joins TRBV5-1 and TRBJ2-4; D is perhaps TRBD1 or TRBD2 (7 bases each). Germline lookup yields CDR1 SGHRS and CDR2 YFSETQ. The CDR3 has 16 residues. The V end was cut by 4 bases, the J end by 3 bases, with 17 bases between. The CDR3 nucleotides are TGCGCCAGCAGCGTTGGGGCAGGGGGGGACAAAAACATTCAGTACTTC. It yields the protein CASSVGAGGDKNIQYF.

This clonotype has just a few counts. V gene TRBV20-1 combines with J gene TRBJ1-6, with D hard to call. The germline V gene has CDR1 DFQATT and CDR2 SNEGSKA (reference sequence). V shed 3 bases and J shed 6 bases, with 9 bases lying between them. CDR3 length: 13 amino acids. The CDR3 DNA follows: TGCAGTGCTAGTGGTCGGATTAATTCACCCCTCCACTTT. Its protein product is CSASGRINSPLHF.

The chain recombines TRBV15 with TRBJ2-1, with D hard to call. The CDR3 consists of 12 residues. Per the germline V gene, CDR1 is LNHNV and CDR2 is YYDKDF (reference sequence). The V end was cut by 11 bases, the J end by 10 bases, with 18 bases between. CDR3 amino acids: CASGRNLAEQFF. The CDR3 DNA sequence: TGTGCCTCAGGTCGAAACCTCGCCGAGCAGTTCTTC.

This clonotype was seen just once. The CDR3 here is CATSDFNSEVQFF. The CDR3 bases are TGTGCCACCAGTGATTTTAACTCAGAAGTCCAGTTCTTC. This chain links TRBV24-1 with TRBJ2-1, with D unclear. The CDR3 is made up of 13 amino acids. Trimming pared 1 base from V and 13 bases from J, leaving 13 bases between. CDR1 KGHDR and CDR2 SFDVKD come from the germline V gene.

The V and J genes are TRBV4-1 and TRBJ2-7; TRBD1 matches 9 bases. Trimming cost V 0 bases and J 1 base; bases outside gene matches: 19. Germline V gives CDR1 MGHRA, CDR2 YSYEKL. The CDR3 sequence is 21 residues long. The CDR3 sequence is CASSQDFPSVGGTGKSYEQYF. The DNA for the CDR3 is TGCGCCAGCAGCCAAGATTTCCCCTCGGTAGGCGGGACAGGGAAGTCCTACGAGCAGTACTTC.

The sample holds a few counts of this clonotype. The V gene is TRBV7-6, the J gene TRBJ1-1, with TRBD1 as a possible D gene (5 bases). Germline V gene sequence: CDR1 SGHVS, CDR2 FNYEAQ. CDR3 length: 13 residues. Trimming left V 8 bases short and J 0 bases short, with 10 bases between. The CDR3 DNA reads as TGTGCCAGCGGGACTGGGGTGAACACTGAAGCTTTCTTT. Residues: CASGTGVNTEAFF.

The DNA of the CDR3 is TGTGCCAGCAGTGAAGCTTGGCTAGCGGGATACACAGATACGCAGTATTTT. Translated: CASSEAWLAGYTDTQYF. V gene TRBV2 combines with J gene TRBJ2-3; 9 bases map to TRBD2. The length of the CDR3 is 17 residues. Germline values: CDR1 SNHLY, CDR2 FYNNEI. V lost 0 bases to trimming and J lost 2 bases; unmatched junction nucleotides: 6. The entire variable domain, with the rest obtained from reference TRBV2 and TRBJ2-3, is as follows: EPEVTQTPSHQVTQMGQEVILRCVPISNHLYFYWYRQILGQKVEFLVSFYNNEISEKSEIFDDQFSVERPDGSNFTLKIRSTKLEDSAMYFCASSEAWLAGYTDTQYFGPGTRLTVL.

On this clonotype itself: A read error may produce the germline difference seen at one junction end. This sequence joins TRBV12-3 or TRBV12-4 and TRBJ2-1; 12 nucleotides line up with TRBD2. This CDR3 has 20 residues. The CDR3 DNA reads TGTGCCAGCAGGGCAAGGACTAGCGGGACATATAAAATATTCTACAATGAGCAGGTCTTC. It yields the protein CASRARTSGTYKIFYNEQVF.

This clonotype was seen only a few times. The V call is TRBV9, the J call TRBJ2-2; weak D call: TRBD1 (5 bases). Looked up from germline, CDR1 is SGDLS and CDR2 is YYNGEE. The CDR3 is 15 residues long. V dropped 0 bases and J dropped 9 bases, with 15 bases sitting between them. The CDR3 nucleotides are TGTGCCAGCAGCGTAGACGGACACCTGGACCGGGAGCTGTTTTTT. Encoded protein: CASSVDGHLDRELFF.